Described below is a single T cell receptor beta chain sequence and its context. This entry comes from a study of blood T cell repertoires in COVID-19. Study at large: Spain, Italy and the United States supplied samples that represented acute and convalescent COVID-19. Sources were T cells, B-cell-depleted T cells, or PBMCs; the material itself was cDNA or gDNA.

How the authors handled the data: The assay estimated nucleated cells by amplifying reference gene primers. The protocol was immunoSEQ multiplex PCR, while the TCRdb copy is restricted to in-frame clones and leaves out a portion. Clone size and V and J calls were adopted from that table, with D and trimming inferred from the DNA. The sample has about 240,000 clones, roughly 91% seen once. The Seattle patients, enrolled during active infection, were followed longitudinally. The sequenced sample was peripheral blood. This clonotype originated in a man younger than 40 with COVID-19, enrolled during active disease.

The CDR3 loop reads CASSQRGHNQPQHF. The CDR3 bases are TGTGCCAGCAGCCAGAGGGGGCACAATCAGCCCCAGCATTTT. This chain uses TRBV3-1 (or the pseudogene TRBV3-2) with TRBJ1-5; 7 nucleotides agree with TRBD1. The V gene end was trimmed by 3 bases and the J gene end by 3 bases; junction bases not matched to a gene: 2. The CDR3 is made up of 14 amino acids. CDR1 LGHDT and CDR2 YNNKEL come from the germline V gene (reference sequence).